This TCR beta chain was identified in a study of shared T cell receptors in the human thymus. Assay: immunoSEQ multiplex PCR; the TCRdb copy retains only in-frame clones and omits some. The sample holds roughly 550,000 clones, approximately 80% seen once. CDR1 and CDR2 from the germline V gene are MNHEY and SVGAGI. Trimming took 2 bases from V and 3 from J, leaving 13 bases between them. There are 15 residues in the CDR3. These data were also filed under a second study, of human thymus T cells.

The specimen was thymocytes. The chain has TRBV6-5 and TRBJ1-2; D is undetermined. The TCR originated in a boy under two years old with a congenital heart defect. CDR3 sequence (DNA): TGTGCCAGCAGTTACGGGTCCTCGGGGTACTATGGCTACACCTTC. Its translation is CASSYGSSGYYGYTF.